Each of the 25 T cell receptor beta chains below was sequenced from the same sample in a study of T cells in Graves' hyperthyroidism and ophthalmopathy. TCR beta CDR3 region amplification was performed from RNA transcripts. First-round RT-PCR targeting the TCR CDR3 was performed with the HTBI primer set. TCRdb processed the multiplex PCR reads anew with MiXCR; each CDR3 protein has one entry. The table shows nearly 750,000 distinct CDR3 sequences, with 35% occurring only once. The sequencing sample was made of blood. The receptors stem from a woman aged 40 to 49 with Graves' hyperthyroidism.

This chain links TRBV20-1 with TRBJ1-1, with D unresolved. Trimming stripped 0 bases from V and 1 base from J, with 12 bases between. CDR1 is DFQATT and CDR2 is SNEGSKA in the germline V gene (reference sequence). The CDR3 length is 15 residues. CDR3 nucleotides: TGCAGTGCTAGAGATCCCCGGATAGCGAACACTGAAGCTTTCTTT. Its translation is CSARDPRIANTEAFF.

The chain joins TRBV6-1 to TRBJ1-5; D is ambiguous. The ends were cut back, 5 bases at V and 1 base at J, with 9 bases in the middle. This CDR3 contains 14 residues. Looked up from germline, CDR1 is MNHNS and CDR2 is SASEGT. CDR3 residues: CASSYENSNQPQHF. The DNA of the CDR3 is TGTGCCAGCAGTTACGAAAACAGCAATCAGCCCCAGCATTTT.

At least ten counts were recorded for this clonotype. The chain employs TRBV20-1 and TRBJ1-4, with 7 nucleotides matching TRBD1. The ends lost 5 bases at V and 5 bases at J; junction bases unmatched: 2. CDR3 length equals 12 residues. Germline lookup yields CDR1 DFQATT and CDR2 SNEGSKA (reference sequence). The CDR3 spells CSAGGQNEKLFF. The CDR3 region has the DNA TGCAGTGCTGGGGGACAGAATGAAAAACTGTTTTTT.

This clonotype was counted many times. V gene TRBV7-9 combines with J gene TRBJ1-6; D unclear. The CDR3 runs to 15 residues. The germline CDR1 and CDR2 sequences are SEHNR and FQNEAQ (reference sequence). The V and J ends lost 5 bases and 5 bases respectively, with 13 bases between them. This CDR3 reads CASSGRTDHNSPLHF. CDR3 nucleotides: TGTGCCAGCAGCGGCCGGACGGACCATAATTCACCCCTCCACTTT.

This chain's CDR3 is CSVEGDRGLQETQYF. CDR3 sequence (DNA): TGCAGCGTTGAAGGGGACAGGGGCTTACAAGAGACCCAGTACTTC. This chain links TRBV20-1 with TRBJ2-5, with 10 bases matching TRBD1. The CDR3 runs to 15 residues. Germline values: CDR1 DFQATT, CDR2 SNEGSKA (reference sequence).

This clonotype was detected a few times. CDR3 in DNA: TGCAGTGCTAGTCCGGGGATCCGTAGCACTGAAGCTTTCTTT. Its protein is CSASPGIRSTEAFF. This chain links TRBV20-1 with TRBJ1-1; D unresolved. CDR1 is DFQATT and CDR2 is SNEGSKA in the germline V gene (reference sequence). V was pared by 3 bases and J by 4 bases, with 15 bases between. There are 14 residues in the CDR3.

At least ten counts were recorded for this clonotype. The rearrangement links TRBV29-1 to TRBJ1-5; tentatively, D is TRBD1 (5 bases). This CDR3 spans 12 amino acids. The germline V and J ends were trimmed by 7 bases and 4 bases, with 11 bases remaining between them. The germline CDR1 and CDR2 sequences are SQVTM and ANQGSEA. The chain's CDR3 is CSGGDENQPQHF. The CDR3 DNA sequence: TGCAGCGGGGGGGACGAAAATCAGCCCCAGCATTTT.

As for this clonotype: A single base separates this from a much larger clone, so it may be a read error. This chain uses TRBV14 with TRBJ1-1, with D uncertain. The CDR3 has 11 residues. Trimming cost V 5 bases and J 9 bases, with 10 bases left between them. CDR1 is SGHDN and CDR2 is FVKESK in the germline V gene. CDR3 DNA: TGTGCCAGCAGCACCAGCCGTAAAGCTTTCTTT. Translated: CASSTSRKAFF. Full variable domain (outside the CDR3, taken from reference TRBV14 and TRBJ1-1): EAGVTQFPSHSVIEKGQTVTLRCDPISGHDNLYWYRRVMGKEIKFLLHFVKESKQDESGMPNNRFLAERTGGTYSTLKVQPAELEDSGVYFCASSTSRKAFFGQGTRLTVV.

In its sample, this clonotype was seen a few times. This sequence joins TRBV5-4 and TRBJ2-7, with 9 positions matching TRBD2. V lost 5 bases to trimming and J lost 7 bases; unmatched junction nucleotides: 7. There are 13 residues in the CDR3. Per germline, CDR1 SGHNT and CDR2 YYREEE (reference sequence). CDR3 sequence: CASRQGLAGEQYF. DNA for the CDR3: TGTGCCAGCAGACAGGGACTAGCTGGGGAGCAGTACTTC.

This chain uses TRBV6-5 with TRBJ1-1, with a weak D call TRBD1 (6 bases). Germline V gene lookup returns CDR1 MNHEY and CDR2 SVGAGI. Trimming removed 6 bases at V and 4 bases at J, with 15 bases between. The CDR3 has 14 residues. CDR3 DNA sequence: TGTGCCAGCAGCGGGGGGCAGGGCGGCACTGAAGCTTTCTTT. This sequence encodes CASSGGQGGTEAFF.

This clonotype was observed a handful of times. This chain links TRBV7-9 with TRBJ2-3, with a tentative D call TRBD2 (6 bases). Germline V gene sequence: CDR1 SEHNR, CDR2 FQNEAQ (reference sequence). V was cut by 11 bases and J by 0 bases, with 9 bases left in between. The CDR3 extends over 12 amino acids. The CDR3 here is CAPAGSTDTQYF. CDR3 in DNA: TGTGCCCCAGCGGGTAGCACAGATACGCAGTATTTT.

This clonotype was seen only a few times. This chain connects TRBV5-1 to TRBJ1-1; 10 nucleotides match TRBD1. The CDR3 loop spans 16 amino acids. The V gene end was trimmed by 5 bases and the J gene end by 3 bases; junction bases not matched to a gene: 10. CDR1 and CDR2 (germline): SGHRS, YFSETQ. CDR3 in DNA: TGCGCCAGCAGTCGCCGGGACAGGGGAGGAGACACTGAAGCTTTCTTT. As protein: CASSRRDRGGDTEAFF.

This clonotype was counted ten times or more. The chain employs TRBV7-9 and TRBJ1-2; 7 nucleotides line up with TRBD1. The CDR3 consists of 15 residues. Looked up from germline, CDR1 is SEHNR and CDR2 is FQNEAQ (reference sequence). V trimming: 3 bases; J trimming: 4 bases; junction bases outside the gene matches: 8. The CDR3: CASSFTSGQAYGYTF. The CDR3 nucleotides read TGTGCCAGCAGCTTTACGTCCGGACAGGCCTATGGCTACACCTTC.

This clonotype appeared once. This rearrangement joins TRBV20-1 to TRBJ1-4; perhaps TRBD1 as D (6 bases). The CDR3 is 13 amino acids. The germline V and J ends were trimmed by 0 bases and 5 bases, with 7 bases remaining between them. Per the germline V gene, CDR1 is DFQATT and CDR2 is SNEGSKA (reference sequence). The DNA of the CDR3 is TGCAGTGCTAGAGAGAGGGGGAATGAAAAACTGTTTTTT. The encoded protein is CSARERGNEKLFF.

The rearrangement links TRBV10-3 to TRBJ2-7, with 7 bases lining up with TRBD1. Germline lookup yields CDR1 ENHRY and CDR2 SYGVKD. V was clipped by 9 bases and J by 0 bases; unmatched bases: 2. The CDR3 runs to 12 residues. In nucleotides, the CDR3 is TGTGCCATACGACAGGGCTCCTACGAGCAGTACTTC. This codes for CAIRQGSYEQYF.

The V and J genes are TRBV5-6 and TRBJ1-2; D call uncertain. V was pared by 1 base and J by 0 bases, with 10 bases between. CDR1 is SGHDT, CDR2 YYEEEE, per germline. The CDR3 is 15 residues long. The CDR3 protein is CASSLNWAANYGYTF. The CDR3 DNA reads as TGTGCCAGCAGCTTGAACTGGGCGGCTAACTATGGCTACACCTTC.

A note on this clonotype: One end of the junction varies from germline; a read error may be responsible. The chain has TRBV11-2 and TRBJ1-3; 7 bases are shared with TRBD1. The CDR3 totals 16 residues. Germline V gives CDR1 SGHAT, CDR2 FQNNGV. The CDR3 nucleotides read TGTGCCAGCAGCTCCCGGACAGGACCCTCCGGAAACACCATACATTTT. It yields the protein CASSSRTGPSGNTIHF.

There are a few counts of this clonotype. The V gene is TRBV6-5, the J gene TRBJ1-5; D may be TRBD1 (6 bases). Germline values: CDR1 MNHEY, CDR2 SVGAGI. Between the trimmed V and J ends, which lost 5 bases and 16 bases, there was a span of 24 bases. CDR3 length: 14 amino acids. The CDR3: CASSELRGSATGHF. The CDR3 DNA reads TGTGCCAGCAGTGAACTCAGGGGTAGCGCTACGGGACATTTT.

There are many counts of this clonotype. This chain joins TRBV25-1 and TRBJ1-2; D is perhaps TRBD1 (5 bases). Germline V gene lookup returns CDR1 MGHDK and CDR2 SYGVNS. Trimming pared 4 bases from V and 5 bases from J, leaving 11 bases between. This CDR3 is built from 13 residues. The CDR3 protein is CASSARGKYGYTF. The DNA of the CDR3 is TGTGCCAGCAGTGCTCGGGGCAAATATGGCTACACCTTC.

This clonotype has a count of ten or more. This sequence joins TRBV24-1 and TRBJ2-6; D may be TRBD1 (6 bases). Trimming cost V 3 bases and J 2 bases, with 13 bases left between them. In germline, CDR1 is KGHDR, CDR2 SFDVKD. The CDR3 is 17 residues long. For the CDR3, the DNA is TGTGCCACCAGTGATAACCCGCAGGGGCCTGGGGCCAACGTCCTGACTTTC. This sequence encodes CATSDNPQGPGANVLTF.

Remarks on this clonotype: A read error may explain this, as a much larger clone is one base away. The chain uses TRBV25-1 and TRBJ1-4; D perhaps matches TRBD1 (6 bases). Trimming removed 5 bases at V and 8 bases at J, with 12 bases between. The length of the CDR3 is 13 residues. Germline V lookup: CDR1 MGHDK, CDR2 SYGVNS. The chain's CDR3 is CASSQTGTEKLFF. The DNA of the CDR3 is TGTGCCAGCAGTCAAACAGGGACCGAAAAACTGTTTTTT.

This clonotype was seen a few times. The V gene is TRBV10-3, the J gene TRBJ1-1; 9 bases align to TRBD1. Germline CDR1 and CDR2: ENHRY and SYGVKD. There are 17 residues in the CDR3. V dropped 5 bases and J dropped 4; count of bases not matched to a gene: 14. CDR3 in DNA: TGTGCCATCAGTTACTCCCCCGGGACAGGGACAATCACTGAAGCTTTCTTT. It yields the protein CAISYSPGTGTITEAFF.

This clonotype has ten or more counts. The chain recombines TRBV25-1 with TRBJ2-5, with 8 positions matching TRBD2. Trimming at V came to 9 bases and at J to 4 bases, leaving 7 bases not matched to a gene. CDR1 and CDR2 from the germline V gene are MGHDK and SYGVNS. The CDR3 is made up of 13 amino acids. DNA of the CDR3: TGTGCCAGGGATCGTAGCGGGATAGAGACCCAGTACTTC. Translating it yields CARDRSGIETQYF.

As to this clonotype: The germline gene is not matched at one end of the junction; a read error may be the cause. CDR3 in amino acids: CASSRALGQENTEASF. The CDR3 nucleotides read TGTGCCAGCAGCCGCGCGTTGGGACAGGAGAACACTGAAGCTTCCTTT. V is TRBV7-2 and J is TRBJ1-1, with TRBD1 identical over 8 bases. CDR3 length: 16 amino acids. CDR1 and CDR2 (germline): SGHTA, FQGNSA.

V usage is TRBV2 and J usage is TRBJ1-4; D remains unclear. CDR1 is SNHLY, CDR2 FYNNEI, per germline. Trimming cost V 6 bases and J 0 bases, with 20 bases left between them. This CDR3 has 18 amino acids. This CDR3 reads CASRTTGSPFATNEKLFF. The CDR3 region has the DNA TGTGCCAGCAGGACGACGGGGTCTCCCTTTGCAACTAATGAAAAACTGTTTTTT.